Each of the 8 T cell receptor beta chains below was sequenced from the same sample in a study of identical twins. MiXCR was run by TCRdb on the 5' RACE reads, yielding one entry per CDR3 protein. The sample holds some 760,000 distinct CDR3 sequences, roughly 18% seen once. These data also featured in a second study, about T cells expressing NK-cell markers.

The source material was PBMCs. These receptors were collected from a woman aged 18-35 years in good health.

This clonotype was seen a few times. The rearrangement uses TRBV29-1 and TRBJ1-1, with a possible D match to TRBD1 (6 bases). V gave up 7 bases and J gave up 0 bases, with 12 bases separating them. CDR3 size: 13 residues. Germline CDR1 is SQVTM and CDR2 is ANQGSEA. The CDR3 sequence is CSAGGRLNTEAFF. As DNA, the CDR3 is TGCAGCGCCGGGGGCCGGTTGAACACTGAAGCTTTCTTT.

This chain joins TRBV12-5 and TRBJ2-1, with 7 bases identical to TRBD1. The J segment lost 0 bases and the V segment lost 7 bases, leaving 9 bases of the junction unmatched. The V gene's germline CDR1 is LGHNT and CDR2 FRNRAP. The CDR3 sequence is 16 residues long. The CDR3 bases are TGTGCTAGTGAACAGGGGCCCTCCAGCTCCTACAATGAGCAGTTCTTC. It codes for CASEQGPSSSYNEQFF.

This clonotype showed up many times. The chain employs TRBV5-1 and TRBJ1-4; 8 bases align to TRBD1. The CDR3 has 14 amino acids. Germline V gene sequence: CDR1 SGHRS, CDR2 YFSETQ. V was pared by 4 bases and J by 10 bases, with 9 bases of the junction left unmatched. In nucleotides, the CDR3 is TGCGCCAGCAGCCGGGACAGGTCGGAACCAAAACTGTTTTTT. Translated, it gives CASSRDRSEPKLFF.

The table lists this clonotype with a few counts. The V call is TRBV20-1, the J call TRBJ1-1, with TRBD1 as a possible D gene (5 bases). The germline V and J ends were trimmed by 3 bases and 7 bases, with 18 bases remaining between them. Germline V gene data show CDR1 as DFQATT and CDR2 as SNEGSKA (reference sequence). This CDR3 comprises 14 residues. The CDR3 DNA reads TGCAGTGCTAGGGGGGTGAGGGGAAGGGTTGAAGCTTTCTTT. It yields the protein CSARGVRGRVEAFF.

This clonotype was picked up a small number of times. The rearrangement joins TRBV15 to TRBJ1-2; a weak D match, TRBD1 (5 bases). CDR1 LNHNV and CDR2 YYDKDF come from the germline V gene (reference sequence). Trimming pared 4 bases from V and 6 bases from J, leaving 15 bases between. The CDR3 has 14 residues. The DNA for the CDR3 is TGTGCCACCAGCAAGTCCAGGGTAGGGGATGGCTACACCTTC. This encodes CATSKSRVGDGYTF. The variable domain in full, completed from reference TRBV15 and TRBJ1-2, reads DAMVIQNPRYQVTQFGKPVTLSCSQTLNHNVMYWYQQKSSQAPKLLFHYYDKDFNNEADTPDNFQSRRPNTSFCFLDIRSPGLGDTAMYLCATSKSRVGDGYTFGSGTRLTVV.

The table lists this clonotype with a few counts. The gene calls are TRBV20-1 and TRBJ2-3; a possible D gene is TRBD1 (6 bases). Germline loops: CDR1 DFQATT, CDR2 SNEGSKA (reference sequence). This CDR3 is built from 12 residues. CDR3 amino acids: CSGRGGTDTQYF. The CDR3 DNA follows: TGCAGCGGTCGAGGGGGTACTGATACGCAGTATTTT.

This clonotype showed up just a few times. This sequence joins TRBV20-1 and TRBJ2-3; 9 bases match TRBD1. The ends lost 5 bases at V and 5 bases at J; junction bases unmatched: 5. The CDR3 extends over 13 amino acids. Germline CDR1 and CDR2: DFQATT and SNEGSKA (reference sequence). The CDR3 nucleotides are TGCAGTGCTCCCGGGACAGGGCAAGATACGCAGTATTTT. Translated, it gives CSAPGTGQDTQYF.

J is TRBJ2-6 and V is TRBV5-5; no firm D call. This CDR3 spans 14 amino acids. Germline values: CDR1 SGHKS, CDR2 YYEKEE (reference sequence). The V end lost 5 bases, the J end lost 0 bases, and 6 bases lay between the germline ends. CDR3 loop: CASRAISGANVLTF. CDR3 sequence (DNA): TGTGCCAGCAGGGCAATCTCTGGGGCCAACGTCCTGACTTTC.